This T cell receptor (beta chain) emerged from a study of blood T cell repertoires in COVID-19. Study overall: The origin of the acute and convalescent COVID-19 samples was the United States, Italy and Spain. T cells, B-cell-depleted T cells, or PBMCs supplied cDNA or gDNA.

In this sample, this clone turned up once. The sample contains more than one DNA sequence encoding this CDR3. Generated by immunoSEQ multiplex PCR, the TCRdb table keeps only in-frame clones and is missing some. Of about 190,000 clones in the sample, under 80% were seen once. The specimen sequenced was peripheral blood. The clonotype was recovered from a woman in her forties or fifties with acute or convalescent COVID-19.

CDR3 sequence reads: CASSPTGGTDTQYF. The DNA of the CDR3 is TGTGCCAGCAGCCCCACAGGGGGGACAGATACGCAGTATTTT. The chain combines TRBV6-5 with TRBJ2-3; 8 bases match TRBD1. V dropped 6 bases and J dropped 3; count of bases not matched to a gene: 5. The CDR3 has 14 amino acids. Germline values: CDR1 MNHEY, CDR2 SVGAGI.